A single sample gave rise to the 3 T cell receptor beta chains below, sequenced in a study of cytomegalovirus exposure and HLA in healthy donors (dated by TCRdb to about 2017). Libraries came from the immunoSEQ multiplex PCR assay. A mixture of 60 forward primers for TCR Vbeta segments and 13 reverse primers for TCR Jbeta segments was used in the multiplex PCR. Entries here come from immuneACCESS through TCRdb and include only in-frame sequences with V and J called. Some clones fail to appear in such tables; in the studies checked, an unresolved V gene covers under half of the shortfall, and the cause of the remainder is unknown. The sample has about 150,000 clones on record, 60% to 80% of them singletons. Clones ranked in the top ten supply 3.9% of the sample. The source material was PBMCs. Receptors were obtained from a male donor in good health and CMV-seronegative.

The CDR3 here is CASSQWGQGQPQHF. In DNA, the CDR3 is TGCGCCAGCAGCCAGTGGGGGCAGGGTCAGCCCCAGCATTTT. This sequence joins TRBV4-1 and TRBJ1-5; D perhaps matches TRBD1 (6 bases). The CDR3 totals 14 residues. The germline V and J ends were trimmed by 3 bases and 6 bases, with 12 bases remaining between them. Per germline, CDR1 MGHRA and CDR2 YSYEKL.

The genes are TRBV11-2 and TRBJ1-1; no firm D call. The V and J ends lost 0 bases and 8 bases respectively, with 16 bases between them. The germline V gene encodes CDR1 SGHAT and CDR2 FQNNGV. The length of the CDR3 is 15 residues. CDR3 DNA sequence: TGTGCCAGCAGCTTAGACTTGTACCCGGTGCCCGAAGCTTTCTTT. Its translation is CASSLDLYPVPEAFF.

CDR3 DNA: TGTGCCAGCAGTTTCGGGACAGGCCCTTTTGGCTACACCTTC. Residues: CASSFGTGPFGYTF. The rearrangement uses TRBV28 and TRBJ1-2; 8 bases map to TRBD1. The V gene end was trimmed by 3 bases and the J gene end by 7 bases; junction bases not matched to a gene: 7. The CDR3 runs to 14 residues. Germline assignment: CDR1 MDHEN and CDR2 SYDVKM.